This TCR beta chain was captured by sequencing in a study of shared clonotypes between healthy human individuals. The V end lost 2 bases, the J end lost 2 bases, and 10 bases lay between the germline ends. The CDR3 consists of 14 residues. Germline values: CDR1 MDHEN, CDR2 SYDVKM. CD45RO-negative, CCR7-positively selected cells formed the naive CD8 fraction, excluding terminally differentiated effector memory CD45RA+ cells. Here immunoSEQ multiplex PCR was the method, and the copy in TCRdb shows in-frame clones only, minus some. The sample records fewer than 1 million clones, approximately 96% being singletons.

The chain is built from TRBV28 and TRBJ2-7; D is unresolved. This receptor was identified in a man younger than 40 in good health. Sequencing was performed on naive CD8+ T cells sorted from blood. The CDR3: CASSLDGPAYEQYF. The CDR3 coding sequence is TGTGCCAGCAGTTTAGACGGACCGGCCTACGAGCAGTACTTC.